This TCR beta chain came from a study of OX40 agonist ivuxolimab in advanced cancers. Study information: Past anti-PD-1, anti-PD-L1 or anti-CTLA-4 therapy was accepted, and approximately 37% had received some.

V gave up 0 bases and J gave up 4 bases, with 6 bases separating them. The CDR3 is 13 residues long. Looked up from germline, CDR1 is LNHDA and CDR2 is SQIVND (reference sequence). Assay: immunoSEQ multiplex PCR; the TCRdb copy retains only in-frame clones and omits some. The sample holds 21,000 or so clones, around 87% seen once. The sequences come from CD4+ or CD8+ T cells sorted from blood, collected in a trial of the OX40 agonist ivuxolimab. The receptor was isolated from an adult with an advanced solid tumor such as melanoma, head and neck, liver or kidney cancer. The chain joins TRBV19 to TRBJ2-5, with D perhaps given as TRBD1 or TRBD2 (5 bases each). This CDR3 reads CASSIERGETQYF. The CDR3 nucleotides read TGTGCCAGTAGTATAGAGAGGGGAGAGACCCAGTACTTC. The entire variable domain, with the rest obtained from reference TRBV19 and TRBJ2-5, is as follows: DGGITQSPKYLFRKEGQNVTLSCEQNLNHDAMYWYRQDPGQGLRLIYYSQIVNDFQKGDIAEGYSVSREKKESFPLTVTSAQKNPTAFYLCASSIERGETQYFGPGTRLLVL.